The sequence of this T cell receptor (beta chain) was determined in a study of cytomegalovirus exposure and HLA in healthy donors. Study information: The early release's HLA-typed donors yielded 65 million to 85 million unique TCRs.

Broader study findings: A missense DCLRE1C variant was associated with V- and J-gene trimming of TCR beta chains in a later analysis, and an independent cohort replicated the association. A later analysis showed that HLA-associated TCR beta chains had undergone more clonal expansion than equally common others. There were about 160 TCR beta chains listed as cytomegalovirus-associated.

Both 60 Vbeta primers and 13 Jbeta primers went into the PCR. Clones were read by immunoSEQ multiplex PCR, and TCRdb kept only the in-frame ones, dropping some. The sample has 70,000 to 90,000 clones, roughly 77% seen once; the top ten hold approximately 2%. This clone was picked up one time. What it recognizes is unknown. Sequenced input: PBMCs. The receptor comes from a man aged 35 to 55 in good health and CMV-seronegative.

The CDR3 coding sequence is TGTGCCAGCAGCTCATCGACTAGCGGGAGTTACGAGCAGTACTTC. Protein: CASSSSTSGSYEQYF. The chain employs TRBV4-2 and TRBJ2-7; TRBD2 matches at 12 bases. This CDR3 region has 15 residues. With V trimmed by 5 bases and J by 4 bases, 6 bases remained unmatched. Germline V CDR1 and CDR2: LGHNA, YNFKEQ.